This TCR beta chain was observed in a study of shared clonotypes between healthy human individuals. At the level of the study: Donors had three CD4 naive, three CD4 memory, two CD8 naive and one CD8 memory plate apiece.

Germline V CDR1 and CDR2: SGHTA, FQGNSA. This CDR3 has 11 amino acids. The table came from immunoSEQ multiplex PCR; TCRdb's copy has only in-frame clones and leaves some out. The table records about 2.3 million clones, around 93% of them present only once. In regard to this clone: Its target is not known. One junction end disagrees with the germline gene, perhaps due to a read error.

Study outcomes and limitations: Clonotype sharing among the donors was expected to vary with sequencing depth. Only blood was sampled; tissue repertoires likely differ.

Sequences were obtained from naive CD4+ T cells from PBMCs. Subset noted: CD45RA+ positively selected. The receptor comes from a man younger than 35 in good health. Some clones in this sample may be carry-over from other donors' samples. The V call is TRBV7-2, the J call TRBJ1-2, with D unresolved. The CDR3 region is CASSSFSDPNF. The DNA of the CDR3 is TGTGCCAGCAGCTCGTTTTCGGACCCCAACTTC.